Listed below are T cell receptor beta chains from one sample, sequenced in a study of CD8+CD57+ T cells in acquired aplastic anemia. TCRdb called the reads again in MiXCR, with one record for every CDR3 protein. The sample lists around 68,000 distinct CDR3 sequences, approximately 54% occurring once. Sequencing was done on a sample of sorted CD4+, CD8+, or CD8+CD57+ T cells (not recorded which) from PBMCs. Source of these receptors: a human donor in good health, serving as a control. The CDR3 runs from the conserved cysteine through the conserved F or W. Each record gives: J gene, V gene, clone size, D gene, CDR3 protein, CDR3 DNA. A D gene is named only where the DNA matches it firmly. Size is omitted from some rows. Given values are once, few, many or a class for expanded clones.

TRBJ2-7	TRBV2	once	TRBD2	CASPGTSGYEQYF	TGTGCCAGCCCCGGGACTAGCGGCTACGAGCAGTACTTC
TRBJ1-1	TRBV20-1	many	-	CSASRKESNTEAFF	TGCAGTGCTAGCAGAAAGGAGTCGAACACTGAAGCTTTCTTT
TRBJ2-7	TRBV12-5	many	-	CASAPPIGTFYEQYF	TGTGCTAGTGCTCCCCCTATAGGGACTTTCTACGAGCAGTACTTC
TRBJ1-4	TRBV19	-	TRBD1	CASSPRQGVSEKLFF	TGTGCCAGTAGTCCGAGACAGGGGGTCTCCGAAAAACTGTTTTTT
TRBJ2-7	TRBV20-1	many	-	CSASRGLGEQYF	TGCAGTGCTAGCCGGGGTTTGGGGGAGCAGTACTTC
TRBJ2-7	TRBV5-1	many	-	CASSFATGGSYEQYF	TGCGCCAGCAGCTTCGCCACAGGAGGATCCTACGAGCAGTACTTC
TRBJ1-4	TRBV15	-	-	CATATRSTNEKLFF	TGTGCCACCGCTACCAGGTCAACTAATGAAAAACTGTTTTTT
TRBJ1-2	TRBV7-9	-	-	CASTYGGFGYTF	TGTGCCAGCACCTACGGGGGTTTTGGCTACACCTTC
TRBJ2-1	TRBV15	medium-sized	-	CATSGEGGAYNEQFF	TGTGCCACCAGCGGAGAGGGCGGGGCGTACAATGAGCAGTTCTTC
TRBJ2-7	TRBV2	-	-	CASSGTTVWLSSYGQYF	TGTGCCAGCTCCGGGACAACAGTGTGGCTCAGCTCCTACGGGCAGTACTTC
TRBJ2-5	TRBV10-3	-	-	CAISDSTGFNQETQYF	TGTGCCATCAGTGATTCCACAGGCTTTAACCAAGAGACCCAGTACTTC
TRBJ2-2	TRBV7-6	-	-	CASSREQQNTGELFF	TGTGCCAGCAGCCGAGAACAGCAGAACACCGGGGAGCTGTTTTTT
TRBJ2-2	TRBV27	-	TRBD1	CASSTTGAGELFF	TGTGCCAGCAGTACAACAGGGGCCGGGGAGCTGTTTTTT
TRBJ1-1	TRBV14	many	-	CASSRVSGGRTEAFF	TGTGCCAGCAGCCGGGTCTCCGGGGGGCGGACTGAAGCTTTCTTT
TRBJ2-3	TRBV2	-	TRBD1	CASSGSGTGFTDTQYF	TGTGCCAGCAGTGGGTCCGGGACAGGCTTCACAGATACGCAGTATTTT
TRBJ2-7	TRBV29-1	-	TRBD1	CSAGQGEAYEQYF	TGCAGCGCGGGACAGGGGGAGGCCTACGAGCAGTACTTC
TRBJ1-2	TRBV28	few	-	CASSPTGSANYGYTF	TGTGCCAGCAGTCCAACAGGGTCCGCTAACTATGGCTACACCTTC
TRBJ1-6	TRBV11-1	-	-	CASSLGQGTHNSPLHF	TGTGCCAGCAGCTTAGGCCAGGGCACCCATAATTCACCCCTCCACTTT
TRBJ1-6	TRBV7-3	-	TRBD1	CASGRGPNSPLHF	TGTGCCAGCGGGAGGGGGCCAAACTCACCCCTCCACTTT
TRBJ1-2	TRBV19	-	TRBD1	CASSSGGGNYGYTF	TGTGCCAGTAGTTCAGGGGGAGGGAACTATGGCTACACCTTC
TRBJ2-1	TRBV13	many	-	CASSLGVASYNEQFF	TGTGCCAGCAGCTTAGGGGTAGCGTCCTACAATGAGCAGTTCTTC
TRBJ1-1	TRBV6-1	many	-	CVSVFGDNTEAFF	TGTGTTTCGGTTTTCGGGGATAACACTGAAGCTTTCTTT
TRBJ2-5	TRBV29-1	-	-	CSVEQDSNTWTQYF	TGCAGCGTTGAACAGGACAGTAATACGTGGACCCAGTACTTC
TRBJ1-5	TRBV9	many	-	CASSAGGYQPQHF	TGTGCCAGCAGCGCGGGGGGCTATCAGCCCCAGCATTTT
TRBJ1-1	TRBV6-4	many	TRBD1	CASSENADRDFEAFF	TGTGCCAGCAGTGAAAATGCGGACAGGGATTTTGAAGCTTTCTTT
TRBJ1-1	TRBV25-1	-	-	CASSGRTGNTEAFF	TGTGCCAGCAGTGGAAGGACGGGAAACACTGAAGCTTTCTTT
TRBJ2-7	TRBV29-1	once	-	CSVEEGAGYEQYF	TGCAGCGTTGAGGAGGGGGCGGGCTACGAGCAGTACTTC
TRBJ2-7	TRBV5-1	many	-	CASKTQGEQYF	TGCGCCAGCAAAACTCAGGGCGAGCAGTACTTC
TRBJ1-3	TRBV4-1	-	-	CASSSTQTGWGNTIYF	TGCGCCAGCAGTTCAACTCAGACAGGATGGGGAAACACCATATATTTT
TRBJ2-5	TRBV5-4	-	-	CASSPGGGAETQYF	TGTGCCAGCAGCCCTGGCGGGGGCGCAGAGACCCAGTACTTC
TRBJ1-6	TRBV5-1	many	TRBD1	CASSLDPQGGGSPLHF	TGCGCCAGCAGCTTGGACCCACAGGGGGGAGGTTCACCCCTCCACTTT
TRBJ2-3	TRBV10-1	-	-	CASSLGGADTQYF	TGCGCCAGCAGTCTAGGAGGAGCGGATACGCAGTATTTT
TRBJ1-6	TRBV9	-	TRBD1	CASSVGTGESPLHF	TGTGCCAGCAGCGTGGGGACAGGGGAATCACCCCTCCACTTT
TRBJ1-6	TRBV24-1	once	-	CATSPSRNSPLHF	TGTGCCACCAGCCCCAGTCGAAATTCACCCCTCCACTTT
TRBJ1-5	TRBV15	-	-	CATMAQYSNQPQHF	TGTGCCACCATGGCGCAGTATAGCAATCAGCCCCAGCATTTT
TRBJ1-2	TRBV15	-	-	CATSLQTRGYTF	TGTGCCACCAGCCTGCAAACGAGGGGCTACACCTTC
TRBJ2-1	TRBV10-3	medium-sized	TRBD2	CATAPGTSYNEQFF	TGTGCCACCGCACCCGGGACTAGCTACAATGAGCAGTTCTTC
TRBJ1-2	TRBV6-1	many	TRBD1	CASSLGQFYGYTF	TGTGCCAGCAGCCTGGGACAGTTCTATGGCTACACCTTC
TRBJ2-5	TRBV12-3/TRBV12-4	many	-	CASSDTSEETQYF	TGTGCCAGCAGTGACACCTCGGAGGAGACCCAGTACTTC
TRBJ1-2	TRBV19	few	-	CASSIDPGSGYTF	TGTGCCAGTAGTATAGATCCAGGGAGTGGCTACACCTTC
TRBJ2-2	TRBV10-3	-	TRBD1	CAISQDRGNTGELFF	TGTGCCATCAGCCAGGACAGGGGGAACACCGGGGAGCTGTTTTTT
TRBJ1-1	TRBV19	medium-sized	-	CASTPYTLGTEAFF	TGTGCCAGTACACCCTATACGTTGGGGACTGAAGCTTTCTTT
TRBJ2-6	TRBV7-9	-	-	CAGSFQGSGANVLTF	TGTGCCGGCAGCTTTCAGGGCTCGGGGGCCAACGTCCTGACTTTC
TRBJ2-7	TRBV11-1	-	-	CASSLADSLSYEQYF	TGTGCCAGCAGCTTAGCGGACAGTCTCTCCTACGAGCAGTACTTC
TRBJ1-1	TRBV27	many	-	CASSFGAGEAFF	TGTGCCAGCAGTTTCGGTGCGGGGGAAGCTTTCTTT
TRBJ1-1	TRBV2	-	-	CASRTGPSAFF	TGTGCCAGCAGAACGGGTCCCAGCGCTTTCTTT
TRBJ1-2	TRBV9	-	-	CASSVANGMADNYGYTF	TGTGCCAGCAGCGTAGCTAATGGGATGGCAGATAACTATGGCTACACCTTC
TRBJ2-2	TRBV15	-	TRBD1	CATSRTGETGELFF	TGTGCCACCAGCCGGACAGGGGAGACCGGGGAGCTGTTTTTT
TRBJ2-7	TRBV6-1	-	-	CASSESDSYEQYF	TGTGCCAGCAGTGAAAGTGACTCCTACGAGCAGTACTTC
TRBJ2-5	TRBV24-1	-	TRBD1	CATSDPPGQGGETQYF	TGTGCCACCAGTGATCCCCCGGGACAGGGCGGGGAGACCCAGTACTTC
TRBJ2-7	TRBV12-3/TRBV12-4	-	-	CASSSTGLEQYF	TGTGCCAGCAGCTCGACGGGGCTCGAGCAGTACTTC
TRBJ1-5	TRBV6-5	many	-	CASSPEIANQPQHF	TGTGCCAGCAGTCCGGAGATAGCAAATCAGCCCCAGCATTTT
TRBJ1-1	TRBV2	many	-	CASSERSDRPNTEAFF	TGTGCCAGCAGTGAACGGTCCGACAGGCCGAACACTGAAGCTTTCTTT
TRBJ1-1	TRBV10-3	medium-sized	TRBD1	CAIVGTGKMGTEAFF	TGTGCCATCGTCGGGACAGGGAAGATGGGCACTGAAGCTTTCTTT
TRBJ1-4	TRBV5-1	-	-	CASSPDNYEKLFF	TGCGCCAGCAGCCCCGACAATTACGAAAAACTGTTTTTT
TRBJ2-7	TRBV2	few	-	CASKGGTYEQYF	TGTGCCAGCAAGGGCGGTACCTACGAGCAGTACTTC
TRBJ1-2	TRBV15	-	-	CATSRGRGGLSYTF	TGTGCCACCAGCAGAGGCCGGGGGGGGTTAAGCTACACCTTC
TRBJ1-5	TRBV30	-	TRBD1	CAWRGPGQSNQPQHF	TGTGCCTGGAGAGGCCCGGGACAGTCTAATCAGCCCCAGCATTTT
TRBJ2-7	TRBV11-1	-	TRBD1	CASSLWDREFTYEQHF	TGTGCCAGCAGCTTATGGGACAGGGAATTCACCTACGAGCAGCACTTC